This entry concerns a single TCR beta chain. Its antigen remains unidentified. Germline assignment: CDR1 SNHLY and CDR2 FYNNEI. The germline V and J ends were trimmed by 3 bases and 4 bases, with 9 bases remaining between them. The CDR3 length is 13 residues. This sample stems from a study of shared clonotypes between healthy human individuals. Study-level findings and limits: The naive CD4 repertoires of several donors were compared, and around 5.1% of clonotypes were shared.

Assay: immunoSEQ multiplex PCR; the TCRdb copy retains only in-frame clones and omits some. This sample has roughly 2.1 million clones, with more than 85% found just once. The naive CD8 subset, CD45RO-negative cells positively selected for CCR7, excluded terminally differentiated effector memory CD45RA+ cells. The gene calls are TRBV2 and TRBJ1-2, with D unresolved. The sequencing sample was made of naive CD8+ T cells from PBMCs. The receptor was derived from a man aged 18 to 35 in good health. Some clones in this sample may be carry-over from other donors' samples. The CDR3 sequence: CASSEAGRYGYTF. The CDR3 coding sequence is TGTGCCAGCAGTGAGGCCGGGCGCTATGGCTACACCTTC.